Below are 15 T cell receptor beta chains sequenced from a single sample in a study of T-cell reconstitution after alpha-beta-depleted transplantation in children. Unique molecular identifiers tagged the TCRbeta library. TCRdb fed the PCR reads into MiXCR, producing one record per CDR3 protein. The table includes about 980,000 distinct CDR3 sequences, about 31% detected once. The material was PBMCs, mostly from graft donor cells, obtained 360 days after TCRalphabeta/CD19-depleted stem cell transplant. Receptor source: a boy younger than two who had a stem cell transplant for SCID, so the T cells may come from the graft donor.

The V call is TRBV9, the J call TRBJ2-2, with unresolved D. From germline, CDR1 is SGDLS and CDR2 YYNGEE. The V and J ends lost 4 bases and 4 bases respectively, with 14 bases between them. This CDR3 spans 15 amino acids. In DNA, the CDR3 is TGTGCCAGCAGCCCTAACGCGGTTTCCACCGGGGAGCTGTTTTTT. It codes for CASSPNAVSTGELFF.

CDR3 bases: TGCAGCGTCGTGATGGCGGGGGGCTCCTACAATGAGCAGTTCTTC. Its translation is CSVVMAGGSYNEQFF. V gene TRBV29-1 combines with J gene TRBJ2-1; 8 nucleotides match TRBD2. J gave up 0 bases and V 6 bases, and 7 bases lay outside the gene matches. This CDR3 comprises 15 residues. CDR1 and CDR2 (germline): SQVTM, ANQGSEA.

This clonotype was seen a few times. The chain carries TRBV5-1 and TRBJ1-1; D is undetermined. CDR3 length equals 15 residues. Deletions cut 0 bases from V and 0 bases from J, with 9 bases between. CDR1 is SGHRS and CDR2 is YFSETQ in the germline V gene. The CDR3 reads CASSLVDTLNTEAFF. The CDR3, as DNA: TGCGCCAGCAGCTTGGTCGACACCTTGAACACTGAAGCTTTCTTT.

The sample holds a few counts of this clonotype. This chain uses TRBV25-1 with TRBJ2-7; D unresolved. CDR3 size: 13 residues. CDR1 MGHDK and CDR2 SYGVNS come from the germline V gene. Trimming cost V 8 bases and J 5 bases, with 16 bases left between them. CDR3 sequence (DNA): TGTGCCAGCGGATTGAGAGGATTCGACGAGCAGTACTTC. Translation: CASGLRGFDEQYF.

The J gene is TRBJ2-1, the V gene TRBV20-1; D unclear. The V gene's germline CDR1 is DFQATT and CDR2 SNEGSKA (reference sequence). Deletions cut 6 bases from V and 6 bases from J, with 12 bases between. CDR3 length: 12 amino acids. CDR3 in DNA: TGCAGTGCCGCCACCCAGCGCAATGAGCAGTTCTTC. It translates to CSAATQRNEQFF.

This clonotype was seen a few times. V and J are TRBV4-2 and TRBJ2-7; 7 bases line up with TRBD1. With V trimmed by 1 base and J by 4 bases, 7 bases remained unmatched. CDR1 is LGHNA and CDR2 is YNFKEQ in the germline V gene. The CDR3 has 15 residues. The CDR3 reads CASSQGQGPRYEQYF. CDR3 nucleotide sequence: TGTGCCAGCAGCCAAGGACAGGGACCGAGGTACGAGCAGTACTTC.

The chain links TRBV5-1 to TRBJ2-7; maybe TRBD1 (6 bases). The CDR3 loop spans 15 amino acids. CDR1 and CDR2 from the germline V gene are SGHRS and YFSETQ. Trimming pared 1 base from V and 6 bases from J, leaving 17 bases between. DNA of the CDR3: TGCGCCAGCAGCTTGCCAGTGGCTGGGGGCAGCGAGCAGTACTTC. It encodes CASSLPVAGGSEQYF.

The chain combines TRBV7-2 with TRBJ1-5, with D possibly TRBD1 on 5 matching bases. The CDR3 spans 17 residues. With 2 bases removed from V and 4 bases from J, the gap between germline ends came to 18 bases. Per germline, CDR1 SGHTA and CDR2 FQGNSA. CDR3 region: CASSLLGREYPNQPQHF. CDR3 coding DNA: TGTGCCAGCAGCTTATTAGGCAGGGAATACCCGAATCAGCCCCAGCATTTT.

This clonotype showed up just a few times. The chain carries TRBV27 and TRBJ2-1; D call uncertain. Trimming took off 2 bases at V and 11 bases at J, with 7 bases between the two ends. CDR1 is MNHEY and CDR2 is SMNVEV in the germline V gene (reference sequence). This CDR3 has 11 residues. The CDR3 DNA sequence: TGTGCCAGCAGTTTAAATGGGAAGCAGTTCTTC. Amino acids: CASSLNGKQFF.

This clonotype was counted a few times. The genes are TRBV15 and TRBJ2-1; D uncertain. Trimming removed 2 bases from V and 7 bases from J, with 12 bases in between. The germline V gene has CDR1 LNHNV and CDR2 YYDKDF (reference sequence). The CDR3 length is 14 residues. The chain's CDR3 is CATSRRNFLNEQFF. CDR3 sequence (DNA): TGTGCCACCAGCAGAAGAAACTTTCTAAATGAGCAGTTCTTC.

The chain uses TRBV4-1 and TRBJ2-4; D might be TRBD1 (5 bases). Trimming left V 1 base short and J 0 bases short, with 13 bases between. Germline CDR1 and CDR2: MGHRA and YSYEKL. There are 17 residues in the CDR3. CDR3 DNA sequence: TGCGCCAGCAGCCAAGTATCGACAGAGCTAGCCAAAAACATTCAGTACTTC. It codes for CASSQVSTELAKNIQYF.

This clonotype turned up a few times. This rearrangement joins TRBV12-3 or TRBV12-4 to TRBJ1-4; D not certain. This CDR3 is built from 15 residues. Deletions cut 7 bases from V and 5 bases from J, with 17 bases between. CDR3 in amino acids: CASKVFSRRNEKLFF. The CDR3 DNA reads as TGTGCCAGCAAAGTTTTTTCCCGGCGAAATGAAAAACTGTTTTTT.

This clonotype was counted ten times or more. Here the CDR3 reads CASTFGGYTGELFF. CDR3 DNA: TGTGCCAGCACCTTCGGCGGTTACACCGGGGAGCTGTTTTTT. The chain recombines TRBV6-1 with TRBJ2-2; D gene uncertain. Looked up from germline, CDR1 is MNHNS and CDR2 is SASEGT. With 7 bases removed from V and 3 bases from J, the gap between germline ends came to 12 bases. The CDR3 runs 14 residues.

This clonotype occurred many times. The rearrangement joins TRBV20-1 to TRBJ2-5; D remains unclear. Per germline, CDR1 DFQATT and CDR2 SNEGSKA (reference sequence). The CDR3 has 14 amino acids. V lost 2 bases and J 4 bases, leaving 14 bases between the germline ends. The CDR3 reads CSARPPPRAETQYF. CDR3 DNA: TGCAGTGCTAGACCCCCCCCTAGGGCAGAGACCCAGTACTTC.

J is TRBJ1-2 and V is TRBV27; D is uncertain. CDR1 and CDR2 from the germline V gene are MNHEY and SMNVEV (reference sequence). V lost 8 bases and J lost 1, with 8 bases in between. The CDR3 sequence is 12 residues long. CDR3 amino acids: CASRWGNYGYTF. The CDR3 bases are TGTGCCAGCCGATGGGGTAACTATGGCTACACCTTC.